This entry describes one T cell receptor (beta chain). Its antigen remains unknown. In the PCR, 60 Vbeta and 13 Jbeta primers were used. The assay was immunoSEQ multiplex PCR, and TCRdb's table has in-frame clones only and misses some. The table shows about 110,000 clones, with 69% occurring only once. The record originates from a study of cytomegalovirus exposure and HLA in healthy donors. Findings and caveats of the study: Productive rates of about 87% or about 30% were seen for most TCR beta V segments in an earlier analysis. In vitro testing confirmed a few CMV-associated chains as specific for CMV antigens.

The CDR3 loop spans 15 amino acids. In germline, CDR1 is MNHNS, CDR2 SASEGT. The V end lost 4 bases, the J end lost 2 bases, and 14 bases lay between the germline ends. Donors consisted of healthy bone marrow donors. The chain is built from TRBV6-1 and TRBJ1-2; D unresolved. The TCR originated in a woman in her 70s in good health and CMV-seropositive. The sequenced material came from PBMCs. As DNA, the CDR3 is TGTGCCAGCAGTGGTCTGCGGGCGATCAACTATGGCTACACCTTC. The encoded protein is CASSGLRAINYGYTF.